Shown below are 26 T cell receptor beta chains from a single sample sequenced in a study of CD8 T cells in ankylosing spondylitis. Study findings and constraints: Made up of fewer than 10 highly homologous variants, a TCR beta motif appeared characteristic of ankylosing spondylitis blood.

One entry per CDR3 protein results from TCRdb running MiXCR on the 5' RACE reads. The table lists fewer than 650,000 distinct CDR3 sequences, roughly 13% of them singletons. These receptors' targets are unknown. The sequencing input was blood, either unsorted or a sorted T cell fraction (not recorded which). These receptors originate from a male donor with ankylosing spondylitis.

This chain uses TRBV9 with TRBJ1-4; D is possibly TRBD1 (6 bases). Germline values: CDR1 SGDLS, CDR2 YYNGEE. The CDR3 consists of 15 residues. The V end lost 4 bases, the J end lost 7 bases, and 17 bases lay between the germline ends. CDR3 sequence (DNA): TGTGCCAGCAGCAAGGAGGGGGGGCCGGGTGAAAAACTGTTTTTT. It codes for CASSKEGGPGEKLFF.

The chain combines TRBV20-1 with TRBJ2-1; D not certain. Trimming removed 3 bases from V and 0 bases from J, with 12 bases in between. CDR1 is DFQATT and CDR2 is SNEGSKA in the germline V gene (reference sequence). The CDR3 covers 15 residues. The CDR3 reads CSASSSLSSYNEQFF. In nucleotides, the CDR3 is TGCAGTGCTAGCTCCTCGTTGAGCTCCTACAATGAGCAGTTCTTC.

The CDR3 spells CSAPRGAGVKNEQFF. CDR3 nucleotide sequence: TGCAGTGCTCCCAGGGGAGCGGGAGTCAAAAATGAGCAGTTCTTC. The J gene is TRBJ2-1, the V gene TRBV20-1; 8 bases agree with TRBD2. V shed 5 bases and J 7 bases; nucleotides not matched to a gene: 13. The CDR3 runs to 15 residues. Per germline, CDR1 DFQATT and CDR2 SNEGSKA (reference sequence).

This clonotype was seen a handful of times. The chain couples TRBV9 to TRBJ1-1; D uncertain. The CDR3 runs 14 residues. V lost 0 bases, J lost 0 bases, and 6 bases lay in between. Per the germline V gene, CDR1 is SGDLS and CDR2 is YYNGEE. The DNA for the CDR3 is TGTGCCAGCAGCGTAGATGGGGTGAACACTGAAGCTTTCTTT. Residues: CASSVDGVNTEAFF.

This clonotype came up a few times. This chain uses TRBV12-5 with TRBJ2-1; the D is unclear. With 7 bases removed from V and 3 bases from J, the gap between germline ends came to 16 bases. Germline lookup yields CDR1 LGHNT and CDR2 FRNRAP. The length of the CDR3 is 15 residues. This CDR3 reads CASALGAANYNEQFF. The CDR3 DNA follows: TGTGCTAGTGCCCTCGGAGCCGCTAACTACAATGAGCAGTTCTTC. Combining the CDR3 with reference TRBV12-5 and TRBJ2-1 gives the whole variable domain DARVTQTPRHKVTEMGQEVTMRCQPILGHNTVFWYRQTMMQGLELLAYFRNRAPLDDSGMPKDRFSAEMPDATLATLKIQPSEPRDSAVYFCASALGAANYNEQFFGPGTRLTVL.

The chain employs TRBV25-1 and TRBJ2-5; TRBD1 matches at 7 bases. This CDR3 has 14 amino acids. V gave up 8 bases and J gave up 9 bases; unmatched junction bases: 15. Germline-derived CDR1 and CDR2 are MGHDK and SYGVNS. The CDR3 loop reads CASGPGDSSGAQYF. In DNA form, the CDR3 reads TGTGCCAGCGGCCCCGGGGACAGTTCAGGGGCCCAGTACTTC. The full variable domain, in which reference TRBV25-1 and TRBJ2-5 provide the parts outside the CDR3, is EADIYQTPRYLVIGTGKKITLECSQTMGHDKMYWYQQDPGMELHLIHYSYGVNSTEKGDLSSESTVSRIRTEHFPLTLESARPSHTSQYLCASGPGDSSGAQYFGPGTRLLVL.

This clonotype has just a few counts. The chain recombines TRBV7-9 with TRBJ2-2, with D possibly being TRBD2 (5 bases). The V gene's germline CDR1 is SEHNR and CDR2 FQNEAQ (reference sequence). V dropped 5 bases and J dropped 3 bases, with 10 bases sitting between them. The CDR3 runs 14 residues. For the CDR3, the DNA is TGTGCCAGCAGCCTGTGGACTGACACCGGGGAGCTGTTTTTT. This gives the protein CASSLWTDTGELFF.

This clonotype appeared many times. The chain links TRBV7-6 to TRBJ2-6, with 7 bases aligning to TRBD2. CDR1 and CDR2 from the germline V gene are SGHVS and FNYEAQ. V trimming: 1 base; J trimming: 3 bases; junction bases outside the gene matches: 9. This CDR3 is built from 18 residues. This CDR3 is CASSLEVLREGGANVLTF. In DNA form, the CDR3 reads TGTGCCAGCAGCTTAGAGGTTTTAAGGGAGGGTGGGGCCAACGTCCTGACTTTC.

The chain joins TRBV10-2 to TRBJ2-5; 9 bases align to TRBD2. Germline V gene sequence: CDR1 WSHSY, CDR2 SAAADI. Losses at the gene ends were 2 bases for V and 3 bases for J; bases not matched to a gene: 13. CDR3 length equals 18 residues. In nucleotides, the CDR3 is TGCGCCAGCAGTGAGGTTAGCGGGAGCGCCGGGGCGGAAGAGACCCAGTACTTC. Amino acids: CASSEVSGSAGAEETQYF.

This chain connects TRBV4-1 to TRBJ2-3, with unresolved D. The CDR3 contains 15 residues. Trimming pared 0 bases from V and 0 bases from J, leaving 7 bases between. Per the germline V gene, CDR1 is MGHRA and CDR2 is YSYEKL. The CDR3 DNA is TGCGCCAGCAGCCAAGAACTTCCAAGCACAGATACGCAGTATTTT. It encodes CASSQELPSTDTQYF.

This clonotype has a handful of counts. The CDR3 here is CASSQGPGGPAGYTF. The CDR3 coding sequence is TGTGCCAGCAGCCAAGGCCCGGGAGGGCCCGCTGGCTACACCTTC. The J gene is TRBJ1-2, the V gene TRBV3-1; D is ambiguous. This CDR3 has 15 amino acids. Germline V lookup: CDR1 LGHDT, CDR2 YNNKEL (reference sequence). Trimming cost V 1 base and J 7 bases, with 16 bases left between them.

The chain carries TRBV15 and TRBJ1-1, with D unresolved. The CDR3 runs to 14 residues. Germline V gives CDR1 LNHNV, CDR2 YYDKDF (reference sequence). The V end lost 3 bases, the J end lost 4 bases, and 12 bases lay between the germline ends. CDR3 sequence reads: CATSRETVSTEAFF. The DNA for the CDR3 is TGTGCCACCAGCAGGGAAACAGTCTCCACTGAAGCTTTCTTT.

CDR3 in DNA: TGTGCCAGCAGCGTAGACGGGAGCAACTCCTACAATGAGCAGTTCTTC. As protein: CASSVDGSNSYNEQFF. The J gene is TRBJ2-1, the V gene TRBV9; D may be TRBD2 (6 bases). The CDR3 loop spans 16 amino acids. V dropped 0 bases and J dropped 0 bases, with 10 bases sitting between them. The germline V gene has CDR1 SGDLS and CDR2 YYNGEE.

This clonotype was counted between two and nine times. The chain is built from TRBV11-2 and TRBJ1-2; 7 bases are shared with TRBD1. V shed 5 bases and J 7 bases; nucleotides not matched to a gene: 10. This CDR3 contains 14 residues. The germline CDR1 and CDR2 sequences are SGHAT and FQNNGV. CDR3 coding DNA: TGTGCCAGCAGCCAAGACAGGGAGACGGGTGGCTACACCTTC. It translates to CASSQDRETGGYTF.

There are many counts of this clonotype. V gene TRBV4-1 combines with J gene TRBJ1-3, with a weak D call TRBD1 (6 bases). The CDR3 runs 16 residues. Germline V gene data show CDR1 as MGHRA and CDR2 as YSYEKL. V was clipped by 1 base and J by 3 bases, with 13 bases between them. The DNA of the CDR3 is TGCGCCAGCAGCCAAGTCCTCCAGGGGTATGGAAACACCATATATTTT. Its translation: CASSQVLQGYGNTIYF.

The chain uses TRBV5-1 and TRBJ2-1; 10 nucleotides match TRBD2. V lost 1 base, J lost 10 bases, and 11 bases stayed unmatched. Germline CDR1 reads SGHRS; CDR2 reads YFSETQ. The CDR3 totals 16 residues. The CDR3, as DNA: TGCGCCAGCAGCTTGCTGAGTCTAGCGGGGGCCGGCGAGCAGTTCTTC. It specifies CASSLLSLAGAGEQFF. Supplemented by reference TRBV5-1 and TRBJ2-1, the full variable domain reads KAGVTQTPRYLIKTRGQQVTLSCSPISGHRSVSWYQQTPGQGLQFLFEYFSETQRNKGNFPGRFSGRQFSNSRSEMNVSTLELGDSALYLCASSLLSLAGAGEQFFGPGTRLTVL.

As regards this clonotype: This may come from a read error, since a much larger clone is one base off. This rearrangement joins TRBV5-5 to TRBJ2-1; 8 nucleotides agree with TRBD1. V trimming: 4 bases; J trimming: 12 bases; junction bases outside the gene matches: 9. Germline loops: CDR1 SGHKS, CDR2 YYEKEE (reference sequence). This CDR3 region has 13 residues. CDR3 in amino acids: CASSTDREGGQFF. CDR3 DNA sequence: TGTGCCAGCAGCACGGACAGGGAAGGTGGGCAGTTCTTC.

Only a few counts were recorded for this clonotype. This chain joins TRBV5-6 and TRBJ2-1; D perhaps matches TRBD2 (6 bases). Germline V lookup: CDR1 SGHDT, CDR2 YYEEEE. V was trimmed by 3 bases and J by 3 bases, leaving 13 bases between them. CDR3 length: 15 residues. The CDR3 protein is CASSSPWGVYNEQFF. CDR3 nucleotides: TGTGCCAGCAGCTCCCCTTGGGGGGTCTACAATGAGCAGTTCTTC.

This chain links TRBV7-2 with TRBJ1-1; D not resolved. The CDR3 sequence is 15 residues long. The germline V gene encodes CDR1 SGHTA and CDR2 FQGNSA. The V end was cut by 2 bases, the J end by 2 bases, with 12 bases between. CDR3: CASSLIRVLNTEAFF. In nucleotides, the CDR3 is TGTGCCAGCAGCTTAATAAGAGTCCTTAACACTGAAGCTTTCTTT.

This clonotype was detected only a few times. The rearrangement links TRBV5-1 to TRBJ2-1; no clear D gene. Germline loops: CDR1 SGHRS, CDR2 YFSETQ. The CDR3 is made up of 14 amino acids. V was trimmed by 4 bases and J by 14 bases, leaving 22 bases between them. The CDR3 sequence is CASSLFSREDSEFF. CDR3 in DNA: TGCGCCAGCAGCCTGTTTTCTAGGGAAGATTCCGAGTTCTTC.

CDR3: CSASSSGKGNEQFF. CDR3 in DNA: TGCAGTGCTAGCTCTAGCGGGAAGGGCAATGAGCAGTTCTTC. This rearrangement joins TRBV20-1 to TRBJ2-1, with TRBD2 matching 9 bases. V shed 3 bases and J 6 bases; nucleotides not matched to a gene: 6. Germline values: CDR1 DFQATT, CDR2 SNEGSKA (reference sequence). This CDR3 region has 14 residues.

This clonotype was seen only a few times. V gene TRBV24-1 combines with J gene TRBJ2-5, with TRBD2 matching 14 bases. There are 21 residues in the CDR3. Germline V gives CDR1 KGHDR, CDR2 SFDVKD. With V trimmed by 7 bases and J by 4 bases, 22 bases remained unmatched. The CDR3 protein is CATRDSKPGSGTSGRGETQYF. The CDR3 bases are TGTGCCACCAGGGACAGTAAACCCGGTAGTGGGACTAGCGGGAGAGGAGAGACCCAGTACTTC.

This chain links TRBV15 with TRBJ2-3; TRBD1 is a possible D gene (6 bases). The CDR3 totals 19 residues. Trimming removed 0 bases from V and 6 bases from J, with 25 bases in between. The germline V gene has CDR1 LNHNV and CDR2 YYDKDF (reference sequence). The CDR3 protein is CATSRDIRGLTPTADTQYF. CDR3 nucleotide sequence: TGTGCCACCAGCAGAGATATCAGGGGTTTAACCCCTACGGCGGATACGCAGTATTTT.

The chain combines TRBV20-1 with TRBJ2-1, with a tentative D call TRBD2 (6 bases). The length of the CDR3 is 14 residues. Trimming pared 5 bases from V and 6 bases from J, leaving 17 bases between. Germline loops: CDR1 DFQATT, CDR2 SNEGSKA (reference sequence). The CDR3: CSAFSGTPLNEQFF. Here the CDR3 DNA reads TGCAGTGCTTTCTCCGGGACTCCCCTCAATGAGCAGTTCTTC.

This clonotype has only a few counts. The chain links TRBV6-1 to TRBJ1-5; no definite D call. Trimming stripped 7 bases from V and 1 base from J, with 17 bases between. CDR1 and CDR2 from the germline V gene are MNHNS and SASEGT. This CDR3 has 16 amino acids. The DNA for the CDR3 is TGTGCCAGCACCGAGGTACTTGGGAAAAGCAATCAGCCCCAGCATTTT. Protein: CASTEVLGKSNQPQHF.

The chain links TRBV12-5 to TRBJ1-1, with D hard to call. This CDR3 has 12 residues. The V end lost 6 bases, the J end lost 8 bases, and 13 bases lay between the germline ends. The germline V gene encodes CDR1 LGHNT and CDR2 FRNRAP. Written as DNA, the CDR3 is TGTGCTAGTGGCTGGGAGGGTCGCGAAGCTTTCTTT. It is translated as CASGWEGREAFF. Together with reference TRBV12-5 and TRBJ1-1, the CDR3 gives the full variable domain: DARVTQTPRHKVTEMGQEVTMRCQPILGHNTVFWYRQTMMQGLELLAYFRNRAPLDDSGMPKDRFSAEMPDATLATLKIQPSEPRDSAVYFCASGWEGREAFFGQGTRLTVV.